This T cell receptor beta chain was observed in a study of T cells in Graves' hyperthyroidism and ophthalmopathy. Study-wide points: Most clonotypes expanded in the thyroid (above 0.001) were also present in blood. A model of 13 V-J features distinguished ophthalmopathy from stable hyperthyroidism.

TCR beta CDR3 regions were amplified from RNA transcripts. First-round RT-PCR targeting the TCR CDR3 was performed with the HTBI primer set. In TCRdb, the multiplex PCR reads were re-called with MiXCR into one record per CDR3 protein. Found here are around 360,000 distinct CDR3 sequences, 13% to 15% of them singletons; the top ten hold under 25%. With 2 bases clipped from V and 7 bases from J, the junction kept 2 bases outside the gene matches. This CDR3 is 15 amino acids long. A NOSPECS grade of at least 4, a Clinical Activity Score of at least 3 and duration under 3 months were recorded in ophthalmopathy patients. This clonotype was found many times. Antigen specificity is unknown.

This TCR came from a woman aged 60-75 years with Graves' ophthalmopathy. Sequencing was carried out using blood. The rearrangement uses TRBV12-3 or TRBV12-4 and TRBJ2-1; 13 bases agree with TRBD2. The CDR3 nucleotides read TGTGCCAGCAGTTTAAGGGGACTAGCGGGAAATGAGCAGTTCTTC. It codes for CASSLRGLAGNEQFF.